A single sample is the source of the 20 T cell receptor beta chains below, sequenced in a study of cytomegalovirus exposure and HLA in healthy donors. Generated by immunoSEQ multiplex PCR, the TCRdb table keeps only in-frame clones and is missing some. The sample records 90,000 to 130,000 clones, approximately 94% being singletons. Sample: PBMCs. The receptors here all came from a woman between 18 and 30 years old in good health and CMV-seronegative.

This chain uses TRBV28 with TRBJ2-7; possibly TRBD1 for D (5 bases). The CDR3 extends over 15 amino acids. V was trimmed by 1 base and J by 2 bases, leaving 12 bases between them. The germline CDR1 and CDR2 sequences are MDHEN and SYDVKM. CDR3 nucleotides: TGTGCCAGCAGTTTATCCGGCAGGGCGGCCTACGAGCAGTACTTC. As protein: CASSLSGRAAYEQYF.

The rearrangement uses TRBV30 and TRBJ1-4, with no clear D. Germline V gives CDR1 GTSNPN, CDR2 SVGIG (reference sequence). The CDR3 totals 15 residues. V shed 0 bases and J shed 2 bases, with 10 bases lying between them. CDR3 sequence reads: CAWSVYSTTNEKLFF. The CDR3 coding sequence is TGTGCCTGGAGTGTATACAGCACTACTAATGAAAAACTGTTTTTT.

The V and J genes are TRBV2 and TRBJ1-6; D is unresolved. The CDR3 sequence is 13 residues long. V was pared by 0 bases and J by 8 bases, with 5 bases between. Per the germline V gene, CDR1 is SNHLY and CDR2 is FYNNEI. The CDR3 coding sequence is TGTGCCAGCAGTGAAGCTGCGGATTCACCCCTCCACTTT. The encoded protein is CASSEAADSPLHF.

The J gene is TRBJ1-1, the V gene TRBV28, with D possibly matching TRBD1 (6 bases). The germline V gene encodes CDR1 MDHEN and CDR2 SYDVKM. This CDR3 has 15 amino acids. V lost 6 bases, J lost 2 bases, and 16 bases lay in between. CDR3 nucleotides: TGTGCCAGCAGATTTCTGGACAGAGAAAACACTGAAGCTTTCTTT. Protein product: CASRFLDRENTEAFF. The full variable domain, its missing parts supplied by reference TRBV28 and TRBJ1-1, is DVKVTQSSRYLVKRTGEKVFLECVQDMDHENMFWYRQDPGLGLRLIYFSYDVKMKEKGDIPEGYSVSREKKERFSLILESASTNQTSMYLCASRFLDRENTEAFFGQGTRLTVV.

CDR3: CASSPPGNEQYF. CDR3 nucleotide sequence: TGTGCCAGCAGTCCCCCAGGGAACGAGCAGTACTTC. The chain carries TRBV28 and TRBJ2-7; D might be TRBD1 (5 bases). The CDR3 has 12 amino acids. Germline-derived CDR1 and CDR2 are MDHEN and SYDVKM. V gave up 5 bases and J gave up 5 bases, with 10 bases separating them.

The chain employs TRBV21-1 and TRBJ2-2; the table's D call TRBD2 went unverified against the DNA. TRBV21-1 is assigned pseudogene status. There are 18 residues in the CDR3. CDR3 residues: CASSKGGLAGGSTGELFF. In DNA form, the CDR3 reads TGTGCCAGCAGCAAAGGGGGACTAGCGGGGGGAAGCACCGGGGAGCTGTTTTTT.

This CDR3 is CASSLLLGVVYF. CDR3 nucleotides: TGTGCCAGCAGCTTGCTCCTCGGGGTGGTGTACTTC. V and J are TRBV5-6 and TRBJ2-7; weak D call: TRBD2 (5 bases). The V gene lost 1 base and the J gene lost 12 bases, with 14 bases spanning the gap. The CDR3 totals 12 residues. CDR1 and CDR2 (germline): SGHDT, YYEEEE. Drawing the rest from reference TRBV5-6 and TRBJ2-7, the complete variable domain is DAGVTQSPTHLIKTRGQQVTLRCSPKSGHDTVSWYQQALGQGPQFIFQYYEEEERQRGNFPDRFSGHQFPNYSSELNVNALLLGDSALYLCASSLLLGVVYFGPGTRLTVT.

This chain connects TRBV4-1 to TRBJ1-1; D gene unclear. The ends were cut back, 3 bases at V and 2 bases at J, with 4 bases in the middle. The germline gives CDR1 MGHRA, CDR2 YSYEKL. The length of the CDR3 is 12 residues. CDR3 amino acids: CASSQSNTEAFF. The DNA for the CDR3 is TGCGCCAGCAGCCAGAGCAACACTGAAGCTTTCTTT.

The CDR3 loop reads CASSFSGVWETQYF. The DNA for the CDR3 is TGTGCCAGCAGTTTCTCGGGGGTATGGGAGACCCAGTACTTC. The chain recombines TRBV28 with TRBJ2-5, with D possibly being TRBD2 (6 bases). CDR1 is MDHEN, CDR2 SYDVKM, per germline. This CDR3 comprises 14 residues. The ends were cut back, 3 bases at V and 5 bases at J, with 13 bases in the middle.

DNA of the CDR3: TGTGCCAGCAGCACACCCGACAGGGGCTTTAACTATGGCTACACCTTC. Its protein product is CASSTPDRGFNYGYTF. The V and J genes are TRBV5-8 and TRBJ1-2; TRBD1 agrees at 8 bases. Germline V gene lookup returns CDR1 SGHTS and CDR2 YDEGEE. V was clipped by 4 bases and J by 1 base; unmatched bases: 9. The CDR3 is 16 residues long.

The chain is built from TRBV5-4 and TRBJ2-1, with 9 nucleotides matching TRBD2. With V trimmed by 0 bases and J by 1 base, 2 bases remained unmatched. The CDR3 contains 16 residues. Germline loops: CDR1 SGHNT, CDR2 YYREEE (reference sequence). The CDR3 DNA follows: TGTGCCAGCAGCTTGGGCGGGGGGGCTTCCTACAATGAGCAGTTCTTC. This sequence encodes CASSLGGGASYNEQFF.

The rearrangement uses TRBV9 and TRBJ2-3, with TRBD2 matching over 12 bases. Germline loops: CDR1 SGDLS, CDR2 YYNGEE. Trimming removed 0 bases from V and 4 bases from J; junction bases left unmatched: 3. The CDR3 spans 16 residues. CDR3 amino acids: CASSVELAGGADTQYF. CDR3 nucleotide sequence: TGTGCCAGCAGCGTAGAACTAGCGGGGGGCGCAGATACGCAGTATTTT.

The chain combines TRBV10-2 with TRBJ2-3; tentatively, D is TRBD2 (7 bases). Germline V CDR1 and CDR2: WSHSY, SAAADI. This CDR3 is 14 amino acids long. V lost 7 bases to trimming and J lost 4 bases, with 15 bases between them. In nucleotides, the CDR3 is TGCGCCAGCAAAGAGGGGGGGGAGGCAGATACGCAGTATTTT. Translated, it gives CASKEGGEADTQYF.

Points on this clone: The germline gene is not matched at one end of the junction; a read error may be the cause. This sequence joins TRBV20-1 and TRBJ1-2, with 8 bases matching TRBD1. The CDR3 sequence is 9 residues long. Looked up from germline, CDR1 is DFQATT and CDR2 is SNEGSKA (reference sequence). The CDR3 bases are TGCAGTGCTTACGGACAGGGAGCCTTC. It is translated as CSAYGQGAF.

The chain couples TRBV18 to TRBJ1-1; D uncertain. The CDR3 runs to 12 residues. CDR1 and CDR2 from the germline V gene are KGHSH and LQKENI. V dropped 5 bases and J dropped 5 bases, with 9 bases sitting between them. The CDR3 DNA follows: TGTGCCAGCTCATCCTTCAGTACTGAAGCTTTCTTT. Protein sequence: CASSSFSTEAFF.

The gene calls are TRBV20-1 and TRBJ1-5; the D is unclear. Trimming shortened V by 5 bases and J by 11 bases, and 10 bases separated the two germline ends. The CDR3 length is 10 residues. CDR1 and CDR2 (germline): DFQATT, SNEGSKA (reference sequence). CDR3 sequence: CSADLETQHF. In nucleotides, the CDR3 is TGCAGTGCTGATTTAGAGACCCAGCATTTT.

The chain carries TRBV5-4 and TRBJ2-3; TRBD2 agrees at 8 bases. Germline V CDR1 and CDR2: SGHNT, YYREEE (reference sequence). CDR3 length: 16 amino acids. The J segment lost 1 base and the V segment lost 1 base, leaving 5 bases of the junction unmatched. CDR3 amino acids: CASSLSGGIRTDTQYF. As DNA, the CDR3 is TGTGCCAGCAGCTTGAGCGGGGGCATCCGCACAGATACGCAGTATTTT.

The genes are TRBV9 and TRBJ2-2; 8 nucleotides match TRBD1. From germline, CDR1 is SGDLS and CDR2 YYNGEE. V dropped 4 bases and J dropped 3; count of bases not matched to a gene: 14. The CDR3 extends over 18 amino acids. CDR3 coding DNA: TGTGCCAGCAGCAATCACCCCGGGACAGGAAGGTACACCGGGGAGCTGTTTTTT. Residues: CASSNHPGTGRYTGELFF.

V is TRBV18 and J is TRBJ1-5; D is possibly TRBD1 (5 bases). The CDR3 is made up of 13 amino acids. Germline V gene sequence: CDR1 KGHSH, CDR2 LQKENI. V was pared by 2 bases and J by 10 bases, with 12 bases between. This CDR3 reads CASSPRDLSPQHF. The CDR3 nucleotides read TGTGCCAGCTCACCAAGGGACTTGAGCCCCCAGCATTTT.

This chain joins TRBV5-6 and TRBJ1-1; D is uncertain. There are 16 residues in the CDR3. Per germline, CDR1 SGHDT and CDR2 YYEEEE. Trimming removed 4 bases from V and 5 bases from J, with 21 bases in between. CDR3 in amino acids: CASSTRWFPSGTEAFF. The CDR3, as DNA: TGTGCCAGCAGCACCCGGTGGTTCCCGTCGGGTACTGAAGCTTTCTTT.